Below are 5 T cell receptor beta chains sequenced from a single sample in a study of blood T cell dynamics during melanoma immunotherapy. Sample time point: pre-treatment baseline. Sequenced by immunoSEQ multiplex PCR; TCRdb stores in-frame clones only, minus some. Of fewer than 18,000 clones listed, about 83% were seen once; the top ten hold around 4.4%. The starting material was blood, obtained from a patient treated with checkpoint blockade. The receptors here all came from a human donor with melanoma.

The table lists this clone with a count of one. The chain employs TRBV5-1 and TRBJ2-2, with a tentative D call TRBD1 (6 bases). Per the germline V gene, CDR1 is SGHRS and CDR2 is YFSETQ. V lost 0 bases to trimming and J lost 0 bases, with 12 bases between them. The CDR3 loop spans 17 amino acids. This CDR3 reads CASSLARGGTNTGELFF. CDR3 sequence (DNA): TGCGCCAGCAGCTTGGCCAGAGGGGGAACGAACACCGGGGAGCTGTTTTTT.

This clone has just a few counts. This chain uses TRBV5-1 with TRBJ2-1; weak D call: TRBD1 (6 bases). V was trimmed by 2 bases and J by 0 bases, leaving 21 bases between them. The V gene's germline CDR1 is SGHRS and CDR2 YFSETQ. This CDR3 is 19 amino acids long. CDR3 coding DNA: TGCGCCAGCAGCTTTCTACTTGTGGGGGCGAAACCCTCCTACAATGAGCAGTTCTTC. Translation: CASSFLLVGAKPSYNEQFF.

V is TRBV7-9 and J is TRBJ2-7; 8 bases match TRBD1. V lost 3 bases and J lost 3; bases outside the gene matches: 1. The length of the CDR3 is 13 residues. In germline, CDR1 is SEHNR, CDR2 FQNEAQ (reference sequence). The DNA of the CDR3 is TGTGCCAGCAGCTTCGACAGGGGCTACGAGCAGTACTTC. Protein product: CASSFDRGYEQYF.

This rearrangement joins TRBV19 to TRBJ2-2; D gene uncertain. This CDR3 has 15 residues. V lost 3 bases and J lost 0, with 8 bases in between. Germline loops: CDR1 LNHDA, CDR2 SQIVND (reference sequence). The CDR3 DNA sequence: TGTGCCAGTAGTATCCAGCGCACGAACACCGGGGAGCTGTTTTTT. As protein: CASSIQRTNTGELFF. The whole variable domain, remainder taken from reference TRBV19 and TRBJ2-2, is DGGITQSPKYLFRKEGQNVTLSCEQNLNHDAMYWYRQDPGQGLRLIYYSQIVNDFQKGDIAEGYSVSREKKESFPLTVTSAQKNPTAFYLCASSIQRTNTGELFFGEGSRLTVL.

The chain uses TRBV7-2 and TRBJ2-7; no firm D call. The CDR3 is 14 amino acids. Germline CDR1 and CDR2: SGHTA and FQGNSA. Trimming shortened V by 1 base and J by 0 bases, and 7 bases separated the two germline ends. In nucleotides, the CDR3 is TGTGCCAGCAGCTTAGAGGGCAACTCCTACGAGCAGTACTTC. This translates into CASSLEGNSYEQYF.